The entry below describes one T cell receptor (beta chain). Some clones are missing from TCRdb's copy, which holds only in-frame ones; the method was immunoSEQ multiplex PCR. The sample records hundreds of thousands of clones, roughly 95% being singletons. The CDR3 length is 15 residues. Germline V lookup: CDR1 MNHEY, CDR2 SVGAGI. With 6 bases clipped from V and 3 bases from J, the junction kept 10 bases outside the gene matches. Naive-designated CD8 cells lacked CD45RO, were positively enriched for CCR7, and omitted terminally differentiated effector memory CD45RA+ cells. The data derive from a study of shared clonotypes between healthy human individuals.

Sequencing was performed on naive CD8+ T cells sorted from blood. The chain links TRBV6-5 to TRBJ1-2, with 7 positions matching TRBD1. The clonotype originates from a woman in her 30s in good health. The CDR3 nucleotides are TGTGCCAGCAGACAACTCGGGACAGAGTACTATGGCTACACCTTC. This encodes CASRQLGTEYYGYTF.